Listed below are T cell receptor beta chains from one sample, sequenced in a study of CD8+ T cells in alopecia areata. This table comes from immunoSEQ multiplex PCR, and its TCRdb copy is limited to in-frame clones, with some not included. Among 90,000 or so clones, 44% were seen once, and the ten largest hold around 19%. This specimen consisted of CD8+ T cells sorted from blood, obtained at week 24, from a patient treated with tofacitinib. These receptors were obtained from a human donor with alopecia areata. CDR3s include the opening cysteine and the closing phenylalanine or tryptophan. Each record gives: D gene, V gene, CDR3 protein. A D gene is named only where the DNA matches it firmly.

>NA|TRBV11-2
CASRAKTSGELFF
>NA|TRBV25-1
CASSDSRQALGEKLFF
>TRBD1|TRBV5-1
CASSLGQGQYF
>TRBD2|TRBV28
CASSPTGGRDTDTQYF
>TRBD2|TRBV9
CASSVELAREQETQYF
>NA|TRBV11-2
CASSPAGVGTEAFF
>TRBD1|TRBV27
CASGTGTASTNEQFF
>TRBD2|TRBV7-9
CASSLGGREQFF
>TRBD2|TRBV7-9
CASSPGEGRETQYF
>NA|TRBV9
CASSLGDSNQPQHF
>NA|TRBV6-6
CASSSSTVAQFF
>NA|TRBV27
CASSLGGSYEQYF
>NA|TRBV29-1
CSVAGDFPSYNEQFF
>NA|TRBV14
CASSPTNTEAFF
>NA|TRBV5-1
CASTPVRPSETQYF
>NA|TRBV7-3
CASSRTNEQFF
>NA|TRBV7-9
CASSGHQGYEQYF
>NA|TRBV6-1
CASSTRTLSTDTQYF
>NA|TRBV5-6
CASSLVSRTDTQYF
>TRBD1|TRBV6-5
CASSYYGQGRDEQYF
>NA|TRBV25-1
CASSVGNEQFF
>NA|TRBV7-9
CATEGQGQADTQYF
>NA|TRBV29-1
CSVDATSYEQFF
>NA|TRBV5-1
CASSLAGYPSAEQFF
>NA|TRBV11-2
CASSPSGAYEQYF
>TRBD1|TRBV2
CASSDLRGQGKGEQFF
>NA|TRBV29-1
CSFLGQTYEQYF
>TRBD1|TRBV11-2
CASSLLTGGREAFF
>NA|TRBV5-1
CASSLTTYNEQFF
>NA|TRBV27
CASSAGQFLSSYEQYF
>NA|TRBV2
CASSEWRADTDYEQYF
>NA|TRBV29-1
CSVGGTGNTEAFF
>TRBD1|TRBV11-2
CASSPGQGATEAFF
>NA|TRBV29-1
CSSLQGSGELFF
>NA|TRBV4-2
CASSQARNEQYF
>TRBD2|TRBV4-3
CASSQTLAGGTDTQYF
>NA|TRBV9
CASSPVGGNTEAFF
>TRBD1|TRBV29-1
CSVEPWTGGSGETQYF
>NA|TRBV21-1
CASSKAPAVAKNIQYF
>NA|TRBV19
CASSAAAGAYEQYF
>NA|TRBV4-3
CASSQEWRGSTDTQYF
>NA|TRBV6-5
CASSSGTSSYNEQFF
>NA|TRBV10-3
CAISEEAPAISTDTQYF
>TRBD2|TRBV19
CASRNGRGNEQYF
>NA|TRBV28
CASSLIGGQGHRGEKLFF
>TRBD1|TRBV7-9
CASSFQAGQGYLGTEAFF
>NA|TRBV4-1
CASSLRIWGTNEQFF
>TRBD1|TRBV29-1
CSVESQGQGNAQFF
>NA|TRBV7-9
CASSSTRLGTDTQYF
>NA|TRBV29-1
CSVETVQELYGYTF
>NA|TRBV29-1
CSVTSGGTDTQYF
>NA|TRBV7-9
CASSRRGGGQSGNGYTF
>NA|TRBV9
CASSVATGMGYGYTF
>TRBD1|TRBV5-1
CASSWGRGQVLDEQYF
>TRBD2|TRBV6-9
CASSRESGKSYNEQFF
>TRBD2|TRBV5-1
CASSEAGSSTDTQYF
>NA|TRBV4-1
CASSHWTGRSSYNEQFF